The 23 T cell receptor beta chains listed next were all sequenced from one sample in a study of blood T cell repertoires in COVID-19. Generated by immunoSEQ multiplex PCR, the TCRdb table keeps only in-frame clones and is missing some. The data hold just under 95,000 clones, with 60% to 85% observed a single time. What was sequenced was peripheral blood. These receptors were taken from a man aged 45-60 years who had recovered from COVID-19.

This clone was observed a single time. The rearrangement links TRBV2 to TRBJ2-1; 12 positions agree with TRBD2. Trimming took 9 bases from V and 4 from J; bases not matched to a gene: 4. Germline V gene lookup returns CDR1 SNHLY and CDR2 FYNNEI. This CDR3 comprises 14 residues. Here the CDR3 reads CARSLAGGYNEQFF. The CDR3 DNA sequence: TGTGCCAGATCCCTAGCGGGAGGGTACAATGAGCAGTTCTTC.

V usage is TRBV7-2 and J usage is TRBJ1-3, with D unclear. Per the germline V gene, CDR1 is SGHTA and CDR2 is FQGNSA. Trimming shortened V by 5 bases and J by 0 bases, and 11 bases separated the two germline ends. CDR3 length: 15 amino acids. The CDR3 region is CASSEAGSSGNTIYF. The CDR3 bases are TGTGCCAGCAGCGAGGCCGGGAGCTCTGGAAACACCATATATTTT.

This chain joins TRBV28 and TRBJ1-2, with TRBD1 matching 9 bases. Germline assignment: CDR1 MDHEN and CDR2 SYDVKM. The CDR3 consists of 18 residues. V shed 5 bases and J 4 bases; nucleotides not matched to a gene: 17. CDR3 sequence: CASSLYPSTGGAGYGYTF. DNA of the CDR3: TGTGCCAGCAGTCTCTACCCATCTACAGGGGGCGCAGGCTATGGCTACACCTTC.

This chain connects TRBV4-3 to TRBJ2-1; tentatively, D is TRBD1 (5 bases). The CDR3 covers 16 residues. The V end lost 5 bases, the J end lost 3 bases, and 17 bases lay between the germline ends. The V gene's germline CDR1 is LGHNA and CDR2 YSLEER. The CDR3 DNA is TGCGCCAGCAGCACTAAGGTCCAGGGAATCTACAATGAGCAGTTCTTC. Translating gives CASSTKVQGIYNEQFF.

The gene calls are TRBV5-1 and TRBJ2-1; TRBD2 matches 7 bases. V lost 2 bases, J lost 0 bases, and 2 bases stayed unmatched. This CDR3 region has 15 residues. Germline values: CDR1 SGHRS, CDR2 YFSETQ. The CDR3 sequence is CASSFAGVSYNEQFF. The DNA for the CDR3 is TGCGCCAGCAGCTTTGCGGGGGTCTCCTACAATGAGCAGTTCTTC.

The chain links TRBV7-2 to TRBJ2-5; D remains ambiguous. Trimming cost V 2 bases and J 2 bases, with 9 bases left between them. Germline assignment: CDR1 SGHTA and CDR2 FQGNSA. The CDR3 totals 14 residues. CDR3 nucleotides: TGTGCCAGCAGCTTAACGACATATCAAGAGACCCAGTACTTC. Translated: CASSLTTYQETQYF.

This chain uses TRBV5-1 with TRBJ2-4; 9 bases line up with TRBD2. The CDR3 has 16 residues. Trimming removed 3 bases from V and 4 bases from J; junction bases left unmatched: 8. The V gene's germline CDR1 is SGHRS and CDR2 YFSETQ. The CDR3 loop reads CASSSHSSGGKNIQYF. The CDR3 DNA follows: TGCGCCAGCAGCTCCCACAGCAGCGGGGGGAAAAACATTCAGTACTTC.

CDR3 sequence reads: CASSLLQGPYGYTF. The CDR3, as DNA: TGTGCCAGCAGTCTTCTACAGGGGCCATATGGCTACACCTTC. The chain combines TRBV14 with TRBJ1-2; 7 bases align to TRBD1. The ends lost 6 bases at V and 5 bases at J; junction bases unmatched: 9. The CDR3 has 14 residues. Germline V lookup: CDR1 SGHDN, CDR2 FVKESK. Filled out from reference TRBV14 and TRBJ1-2, the complete variable domain reads EAGVTQFPSHSVIEKGQTVTLRCDPISGHDNLYWYRRVMGKEIKFLLHFVKESKQDESGMPNNRFLAERTGGTYSTLKVQPAELEDSGVYFCASSLLQGPYGYTFGSGTRLTVV.

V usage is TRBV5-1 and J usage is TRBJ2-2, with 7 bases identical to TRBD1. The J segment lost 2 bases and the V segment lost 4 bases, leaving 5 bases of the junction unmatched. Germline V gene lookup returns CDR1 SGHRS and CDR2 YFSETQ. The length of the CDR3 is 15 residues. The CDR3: CASSLRTGNTGELFF. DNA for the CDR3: TGCGCCAGCAGCCTACGGACAGGAAACACCGGGGAGCTGTTTTTT.

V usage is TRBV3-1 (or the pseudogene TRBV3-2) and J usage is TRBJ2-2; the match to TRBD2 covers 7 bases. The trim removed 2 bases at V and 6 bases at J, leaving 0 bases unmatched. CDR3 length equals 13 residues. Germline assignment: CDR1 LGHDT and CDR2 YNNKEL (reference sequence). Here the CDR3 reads CASSQTSAGELFF. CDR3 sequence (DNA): TGTGCCAGCAGCCAAACTAGCGCCGGGGAGCTGTTTTTT.

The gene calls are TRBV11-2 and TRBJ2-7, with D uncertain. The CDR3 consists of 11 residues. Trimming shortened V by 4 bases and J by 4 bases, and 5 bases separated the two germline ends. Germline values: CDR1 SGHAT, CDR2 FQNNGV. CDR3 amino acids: CASSSGYEQYF. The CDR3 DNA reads TGTGCCAGCAGCTCCGGGTACGAGCAGTACTTC.

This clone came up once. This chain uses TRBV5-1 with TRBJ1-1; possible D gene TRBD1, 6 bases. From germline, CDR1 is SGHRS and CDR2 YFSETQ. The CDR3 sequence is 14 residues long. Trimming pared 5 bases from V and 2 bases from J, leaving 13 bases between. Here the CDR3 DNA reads TGCGCCAGCAGTCCACAGGGCGGAAACACTGAAGCTTTCTTT. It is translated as CASSPQGGNTEAFF.

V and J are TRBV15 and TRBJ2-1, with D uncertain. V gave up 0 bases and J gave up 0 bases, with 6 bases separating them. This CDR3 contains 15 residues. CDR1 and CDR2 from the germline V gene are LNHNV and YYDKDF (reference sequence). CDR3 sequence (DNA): TGTGCCACCAGCAGAGAACTGAACTCCTACAATGAGCAGTTCTTC. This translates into CATSRELNSYNEQFF.

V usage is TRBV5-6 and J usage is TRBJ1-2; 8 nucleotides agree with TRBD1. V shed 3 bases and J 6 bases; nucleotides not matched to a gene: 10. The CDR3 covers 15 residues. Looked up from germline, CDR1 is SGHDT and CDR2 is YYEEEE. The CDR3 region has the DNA TGTGCCAGCAGCTGGGACAGGAGTCCCTCGGATGGCTACACCTTC. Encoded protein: CASSWDRSPSDGYTF.

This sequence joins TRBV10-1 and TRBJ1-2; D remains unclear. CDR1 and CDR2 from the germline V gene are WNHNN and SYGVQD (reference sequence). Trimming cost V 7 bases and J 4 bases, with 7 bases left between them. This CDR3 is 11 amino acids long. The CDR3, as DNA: TGCGCCAGCATGAGTCTCTATGGCTACACCTTC. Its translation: CASMSLYGYTF.

The CDR3, as DNA: TGTGCCAGCTCAGCCAGGGACAGCCAACCCCTCCACTTT. It is translated as CASSARDSQPLHF. V gene TRBV18 combines with J gene TRBJ1-6; 7 nucleotides align to TRBD1. Germline V lookup: CDR1 KGHSH, CDR2 LQKENI. The CDR3 runs to 13 residues. The ends lost 5 bases at V and 12 bases at J; junction bases unmatched: 7.

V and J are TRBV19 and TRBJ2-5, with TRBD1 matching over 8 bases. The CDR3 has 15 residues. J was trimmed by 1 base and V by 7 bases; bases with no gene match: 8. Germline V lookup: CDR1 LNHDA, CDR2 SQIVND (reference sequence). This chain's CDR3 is CASTLGQGFQETQYF. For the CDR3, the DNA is TGTGCCAGTACCCTAGGACAGGGCTTCCAAGAGACCCAGTACTTC.

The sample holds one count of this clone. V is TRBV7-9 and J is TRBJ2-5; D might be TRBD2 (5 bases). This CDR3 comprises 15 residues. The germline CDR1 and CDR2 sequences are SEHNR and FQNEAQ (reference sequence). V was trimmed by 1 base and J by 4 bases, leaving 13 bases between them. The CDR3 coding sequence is TGTGCCAGCAGCTTAGGTAGGCGGGCGAGAGAGACCCAGTACTTC. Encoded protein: CASSLGRRARETQYF. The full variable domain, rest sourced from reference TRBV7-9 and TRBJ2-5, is DTGVSQNPRHKITKRGQNVTFRCDPISEHNRLYWYRQTLGQGPEFLTYFQNEAQLEKSRLLSDRFSAERPKGSFSTLEIQRTEQGDSAMYLCASSLGRRARETQYFGPGTRLLVL.

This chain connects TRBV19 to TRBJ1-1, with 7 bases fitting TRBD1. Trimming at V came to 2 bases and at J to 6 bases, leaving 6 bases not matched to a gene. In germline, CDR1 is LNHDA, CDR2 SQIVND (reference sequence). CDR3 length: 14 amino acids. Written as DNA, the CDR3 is TGTGCCAGTAGTATATATCCCGACAGGGCTGAAGCTTTCTTT. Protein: CASSIYPDRAEAFF.

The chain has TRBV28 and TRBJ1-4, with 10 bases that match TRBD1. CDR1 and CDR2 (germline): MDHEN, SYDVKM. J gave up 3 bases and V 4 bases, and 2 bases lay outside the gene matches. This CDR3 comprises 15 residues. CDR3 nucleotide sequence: TGTGCCAGCAGTTCGGGACAGGGGCCTAATGAAAAACTGTTTTTT. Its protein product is CASSSGQGPNEKLFF.

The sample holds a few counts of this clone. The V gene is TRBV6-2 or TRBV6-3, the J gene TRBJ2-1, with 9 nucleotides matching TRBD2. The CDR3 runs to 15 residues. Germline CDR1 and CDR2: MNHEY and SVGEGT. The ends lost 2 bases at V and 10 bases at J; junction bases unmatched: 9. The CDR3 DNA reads TGTGCCAGCAGTTACGTAGCGGGGGCCGCCGGGGAGCAGTTCTTC. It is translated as CASSYVAGAAGEQFF.

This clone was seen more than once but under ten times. CDR3 DNA: TGTGCCAGCAGTGACAGGTTCGACAATCAGCCCCAGCATTTT. Protein sequence: CASSDRFDNQPQHF. The chain combines TRBV6-1 with TRBJ1-5; D is unresolved. CDR1 and CDR2 from the germline V gene are MNHNS and SASEGT. V shed 3 bases and J shed 3 bases, with 9 bases lying between them. The CDR3 spans 14 residues.

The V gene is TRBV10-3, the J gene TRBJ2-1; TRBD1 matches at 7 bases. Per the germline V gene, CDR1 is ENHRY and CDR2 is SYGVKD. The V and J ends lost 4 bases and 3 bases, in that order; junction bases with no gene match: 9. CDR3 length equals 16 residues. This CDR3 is CAISASGTERYNEQFF. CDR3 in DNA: TGTGCCATCAGTGCTTCAGGGACAGAACGCTACAATGAGCAGTTCTTC.